These 24 T cell receptor beta chains were sequenced from one sample in a study of blood T cell repertoires in COVID-19. Measured with immunoSEQ multiplex PCR; TCRdb has only the in-frame clones, and not every one. This sample has around 53,000 clones, with approximately 80% found just once. Sequencing was carried out using peripheral blood. The receptors stem from a man between 65 and 85 years old with active or convalescent COVID-19.

V usage is TRBV9 and J usage is TRBJ1-1; D is uncertain. The CDR3 is made up of 14 amino acids. CDR1 and CDR2 from the germline V gene are SGDLS and YYNGEE. V was trimmed by 4 bases and J by 3 bases, leaving 13 bases between them. The CDR3 here is CASSTLGRDTEAFF. The CDR3 bases are TGTGCCAGCAGCACATTGGGCCGTGACACTGAAGCTTTCTTT. Drawing the rest from reference TRBV9 and TRBJ1-1, the complete variable domain is DSGVTQTPKHLITATGQRVTLRCSPRSGDLSVYWYQQSLDQGLQFLIQYYNGEERAKGNILERFSAQQFPDLHSELNLSSLELGDSALYFCASSTLGRDTEAFFGQGTRLTVV.

The CDR3 spells CASSPLRGLNTEAFF. CDR3 in DNA: TGTGCCAGCAGCCCTCTACGCGGGTTGAACACTGAAGCTTTCTTT. The chain has TRBV14 and TRBJ1-1; D unresolved. Trimming removed 4 bases at V and 0 bases at J, with 12 bases between. Germline lookup yields CDR1 SGHDN and CDR2 FVKESK. The CDR3 covers 15 residues.

The J gene is TRBJ1-4, the V gene TRBV11-3; D unresolved. Germline-derived CDR1 and CDR2 are SGHNT and YENEEA. This CDR3 spans 14 amino acids. V lost 3 bases and J 5 bases, leaving 10 bases between the germline ends. DNA for the CDR3: TGTGCCAGCAGCTTGGGGAGATCGAATGAAAAACTGTTTTTT. Its translation is CASSLGRSNEKLFF.

This clone was counted once. The CDR3 loop is CASSQRRDSGYTF. CDR3 DNA sequence: TGTGCCAGCAGCCAACGCAGGGATTCCGGCTACACCTTC. This chain joins TRBV3-1 (or the pseudogene TRBV3-2) and TRBJ1-2; tentative D call: TRBD1 (5 bases). This CDR3 comprises 13 residues. Germline assignment: CDR1 LGHDT and CDR2 YNNKEL (reference sequence). The V gene lost 2 bases and the J gene lost 8 bases, with 12 bases spanning the gap.

This clone has only a few counts. The J gene is TRBJ2-3, the V gene TRBV14, with 9 nucleotides matching TRBD2. V trimming: 7 bases; J trimming: 3 bases; junction bases outside the gene matches: 14. CDR1 is SGHDN, CDR2 FVKESK, per germline. There are 17 residues in the CDR3. The CDR3 loop reads CASTTGGGRAVTDTQYF. The CDR3 DNA is TGTGCCAGCACCACGGGGGGCGGGAGGGCCGTAACAGATACGCAGTATTTT. Filled out from reference TRBV14 and TRBJ2-3, the complete variable domain reads EAGVTQFPSHSVIEKGQTVTLRCDPISGHDNLYWYRRVMGKEIKFLLHFVKESKQDESGMPNNRFLAERTGGTYSTLKVQPAELEDSGVYFCASTTGGGRAVTDTQYFGPGTRLTVL.

V is TRBV7-3 and J is TRBJ1-2, with TRBD1 as a possible D gene (5 bases). Germline V gene lookup returns CDR1 SGHTA and CDR2 FQGTGA. V lost 4 bases and J 0 bases, leaving 9 bases between the germline ends. This CDR3 region has 14 residues. CDR3: CASSSTGANYGYTF. DNA of the CDR3: TGTGCCAGCAGCTCGACGGGGGCTAACTATGGCTACACCTTC. Variable domain in full (rest from reference TRBV7-3 and TRBJ1-2): GAGVSQTPSNKVTEKGKYVELRCDPISGHTALYWYRQSLGQGPEFLIYFQGTGAADDSGLPNDRFFAVRPEGSVSTLKIQRTERGDSAVYLCASSSTGANYGYTFGSGTRLTVV.

The rearrangement joins TRBV6-2 or TRBV6-3 to TRBJ2-7; perhaps TRBD1 as D (6 bases). V dropped 6 bases and J dropped 9 bases, with 15 bases sitting between them. Germline CDR1 MNHEY, CDR2 SVGEGT. The CDR3 contains 12 residues. This CDR3 reads CASSRGTTGQYF. Written as DNA, the CDR3 is TGTGCCAGCAGCAGAGGGACAACAGGGCAGTACTTC.

This clone was detected a few times. The chain joins TRBV5-6 to TRBJ1-2, with D hard to call. CDR3 length equals 13 residues. V dropped 5 bases and J dropped 3 bases, with 11 bases sitting between them. From germline, CDR1 is SGHDT and CDR2 YYEEEE. The CDR3 loop is CASSRGLDYGYTF. The CDR3 region has the DNA TGTGCCAGCAGTCGGGGTCTAGACTATGGCTACACCTTC.

This clone was recorded a few times. V gene TRBV5-1 combines with J gene TRBJ2-3; 7 nucleotides match TRBD2. Trimming at V came to 2 bases and at J to 4 bases, leaving 4 bases not matched to a gene. The CDR3 runs 14 residues. In germline, CDR1 is SGHRS, CDR2 YFSETQ. The CDR3 DNA follows: TGCGCCAGCAGCTTAGGAGCGGGACCAGATACGCAGTATTTT. As protein: CASSLGAGPDTQYF.

This clone was counted a single time. V is TRBV7-2 and J is TRBJ1-2, with D unclear. Trimming stripped 4 bases from V and 5 bases from J, with 11 bases between. CDR1 SGHTA and CDR2 FQGNSA come from the germline V gene. This CDR3 spans 13 amino acids. CDR3 sequence (DNA): TGTGCCAGCAGCTCCCCCGGGGTGTATGGCTACACCTTC. Translation gives CASSSPGVYGYTF.

The chain uses TRBV29-1 and TRBJ2-3; maybe TRBD1 (5 bases). Trimming removed 4 bases at V and 6 bases at J, with 14 bases between. CDR3 length equals 13 residues. Per germline, CDR1 SQVTM and CDR2 ANQGSEA. The CDR3, as DNA: TGCAGCGTTGGAAGTGGGGCAGCGGATACGCAGTATTTT. This codes for CSVGSGAADTQYF.

The chain carries TRBV11-2 and TRBJ2-3; no clear D gene. The CDR3 has 13 residues. V shed 0 bases and J shed 6 bases, with 7 bases lying between them. CDR1 and CDR2 from the germline V gene are SGHAT and FQNNGV. The CDR3 DNA follows: TGTGCCAGCAGCTTAGATCCTAGGGATACGCAGTATTTT. It translates to CASSLDPRDTQYF.

V gene TRBV15 combines with J gene TRBJ2-3; 15 positions agree with TRBD2. Germline values: CDR1 LNHNV, CDR2 YYDKDF (reference sequence). The ends lost 3 bases at V and 4 bases at J; junction bases unmatched: 2. This CDR3 contains 16 residues. As DNA, the CDR3 is TGTGCCACCAGCAGGGGGACTAGCGGGAGGTCAGATACGCAGTATTTT. Its protein is CATSRGTSGRSDTQYF.

J is TRBJ2-6 and V is TRBV11-3, with TRBD2 identical over 7 bases. The CDR3 runs 16 residues. CDR1 SGHNT and CDR2 YENEEA come from the germline V gene. With 5 bases clipped from V and 4 bases from J, the junction kept 8 bases outside the gene matches. CDR3 in DNA: TGTGCCAGCAGCCTCGTGGCGGGAGCCGGGGCCAACGTCCTGACTTTC. This translates into CASSLVAGAGANVLTF.

This clone was seen a single time. V and J are TRBV6-5 and TRBJ1-2; 9 bases are a match to TRBD1. Looked up from germline, CDR1 is MNHEY and CDR2 is SVGAGI. This CDR3 comprises 14 residues. The trim removed 2 bases at V and 2 bases at J, leaving 0 bases unmatched. The CDR3 reads CASSYGQGNYGYTF. Written as DNA, the CDR3 is TGTGCCAGCAGTTACGGACAGGGGAACTATGGCTACACCTTC.

The gene calls are TRBV7-9 and TRBJ1-2; no definite D call. With 5 bases removed from V and 3 bases from J, the gap between germline ends came to 13 bases. Germline CDR1 SEHNR, CDR2 FQNEAQ (reference sequence). There are 14 residues in the CDR3. CDR3 sequence reads: CASSPQPGYYGYTF. The CDR3 DNA follows: TGTGCCAGCAGCCCCCAGCCGGGGTACTATGGCTACACCTTC.

This clone was observed a handful of times. The chain has TRBV5-6 and TRBJ2-5; TRBD2 agrees at 10 bases. The germline gives CDR1 SGHDT, CDR2 YYEEEE. CDR3 size: 14 residues. Trimming cost V 4 bases and J 5 bases; bases outside gene matches: 5. CDR3 amino acids: CASSPAGGFETQYF. CDR3 DNA: TGTGCCAGCAGCCCAGCGGGGGGGTTCGAGACCCAGTACTTC.

The chain links TRBV5-4 to TRBJ2-3, with TRBD1 as a possible D gene (5 bases). The CDR3 loop spans 13 amino acids. V was clipped by 2 bases and J by 1 base, with 5 bases between them. In germline, CDR1 is SGHNT, CDR2 YYREEE (reference sequence). As DNA, the CDR3 is TGTGCCAGCAGCTTCAGGGGCACAGATACGCAGTATTTT. Its translation: CASSFRGTDTQYF.

The rearrangement uses TRBV3-1 (or the pseudogene TRBV3-2) and TRBJ2-7; D may be TRBD1 (6 bases). This CDR3 has 14 residues. The V and J ends lost 1 base and 6 bases respectively, with 13 bases between them. CDR1 LGHDT and CDR2 YNNKEL come from the germline V gene (reference sequence). Here the CDR3 reads CASSQAGVRSEQYF. The CDR3 DNA reads as TGTGCCAGCAGCCAAGCAGGGGTTCGGAGCGAGCAGTACTTC.

The V call is TRBV11-2, the J call TRBJ2-7, with D maybe TRBD1 (6 bases). The CDR3 sequence is 13 residues long. Trimming removed 6 bases at V and 1 base at J, with 10 bases between. Germline CDR1 and CDR2: SGHAT and FQNNGV. CDR3 amino acids: CASSHGQSYEQYF. The CDR3 DNA reads TGTGCCAGCAGTCACGGACAGTCCTACGAGCAGTACTTC.

This clone turned up a few times. The chain carries TRBV3-1 (or the pseudogene TRBV3-2) and TRBJ1-6; D unclear. Germline CDR1 is LGHDT and CDR2 is YNNKEL (reference sequence). The CDR3 has 15 amino acids. Trimming pared 1 base from V and 6 bases from J, leaving 10 bases between. The chain's CDR3 is CASSQVRYSNSPLHF. CDR3 bases: TGTGCCAGCAGCCAAGTCCGGTACAGTAATTCACCCCTCCACTTT.

J is TRBJ2-3 and V is TRBV4-3, with 8 bases matching TRBD2. This CDR3 region has 18 residues. Trimming at V came to 0 bases and at J to 2 bases, leaving 10 bases not matched to a gene. Germline assignment: CDR1 LGHNA and CDR2 YSLEER. This CDR3 is CASSQEVAQRGYTDTQYF. The CDR3 nucleotides read TGCGCCAGCAGCCAAGAAGTCGCTCAGCGGGGGTACACAGATACGCAGTATTTT.

The rearrangement uses TRBV2 and TRBJ1-2, with 9 positions matching TRBD1. V lost 1 base to trimming and J lost 7 bases; unmatched junction nucleotides: 1. The CDR3 loop spans 13 amino acids. CDR1 SNHLY and CDR2 FYNNEI come from the germline V gene. The CDR3 protein is CASSEETGGGYTF. The DNA for the CDR3 is TGTGCCAGCAGTGAAGAGACAGGGGGTGGCTACACCTTC.

V usage is TRBV5-1 and J usage is TRBJ2-2; 9 positions match TRBD1. The germline gives CDR1 SGHRS, CDR2 YFSETQ. Trimming at V came to 6 bases and at J to 4 bases, leaving 4 bases not matched to a gene. The length of the CDR3 is 14 residues. As DNA, the CDR3 is TGCGCCAGCACGGGGACAGGGACCACCGGGGAGCTGTTTTTT. Translated: CASTGTGTTGELFF.